This TCR beta chain is from a study of CD8+ T cells in alopecia areata. The study, taken as a whole, reports: Within the top 100, expanded CD8+ clones significantly decreased with tofacitinib, as did scalp clonality.

Regarding this clone: Its antigen is as yet unknown.

Stated treatment: oral pan-JAK inhibitor, 5-10 mg twice daily. The authors extracted RNA and reverse transcribed it into cDNA as the sequencing template. Measured with immunoSEQ multiplex PCR; TCRdb has only the in-frame clones, and not every one. Seen here are some 170,000 clones, around half observed once, and the top ten hold less than 14%. Trimming removed 3 bases from V and 1 base from J, with 6 bases in between. Germline V CDR1 and CDR2: SGHAT, FQNNGV. The CDR3 is 13 amino acids. The material was CD8+ T cells sorted from blood, obtained at week 24, from a patient treated with tofacitinib. The receptor was isolated from a human donor with alopecia areata. The V gene is TRBV11-2, the J gene TRBJ1-1; D remains unclear. The CDR3 sequence: CASSLNRNTEAFF. The CDR3 region has the DNA TGTGCCAGCAGCTTGAACAGGAACACTGAAGCTTTCTTT.